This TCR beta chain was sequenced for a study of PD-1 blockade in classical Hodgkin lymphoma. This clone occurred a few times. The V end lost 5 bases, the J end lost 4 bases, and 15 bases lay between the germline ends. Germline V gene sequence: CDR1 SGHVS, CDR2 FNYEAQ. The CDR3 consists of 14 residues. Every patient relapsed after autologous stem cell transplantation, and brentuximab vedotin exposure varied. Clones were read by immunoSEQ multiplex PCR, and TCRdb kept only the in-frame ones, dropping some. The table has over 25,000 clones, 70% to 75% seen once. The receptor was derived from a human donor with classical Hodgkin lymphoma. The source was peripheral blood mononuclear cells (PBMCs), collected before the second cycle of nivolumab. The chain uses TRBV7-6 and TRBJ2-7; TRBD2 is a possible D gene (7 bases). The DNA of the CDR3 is TGTGCCAGCAGCCCGGGGGGCAGGTATTACGAGCAGTACTTC. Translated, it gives CASSPGGRYYEQYF.